Listed here is a single T cell receptor (beta chain). Measured with immunoSEQ multiplex PCR; TCRdb has only the in-frame clones, and not every one. The sample includes about 50,000 clones, 70% to 90% of them seen just once. This CDR3 contains 14 residues. The V end was cut by 1 base, the J end by 3 bases, with 9 bases between. CDR1 and CDR2 from the germline V gene are SGHTA and FQGNSA. This sample stems from a study of radiotherapy plus CTLA-4 blockade in lung cancer. The chain carries TRBV7-2 and TRBJ1-2, with D hard to call. This receptor was obtained from a human donor with non-small cell lung cancer whose response to radiotherapy plus ipilimumab could not be evaluated. The sample here was peripheral blood, taken from a patient treated with radiotherapy plus ipilimumab. This CDR3 is CASSLGYRDYGYTF. The CDR3 coding sequence is TGTGCCAGCAGCTTAGGATACAGAGACTATGGCTACACCTTC.